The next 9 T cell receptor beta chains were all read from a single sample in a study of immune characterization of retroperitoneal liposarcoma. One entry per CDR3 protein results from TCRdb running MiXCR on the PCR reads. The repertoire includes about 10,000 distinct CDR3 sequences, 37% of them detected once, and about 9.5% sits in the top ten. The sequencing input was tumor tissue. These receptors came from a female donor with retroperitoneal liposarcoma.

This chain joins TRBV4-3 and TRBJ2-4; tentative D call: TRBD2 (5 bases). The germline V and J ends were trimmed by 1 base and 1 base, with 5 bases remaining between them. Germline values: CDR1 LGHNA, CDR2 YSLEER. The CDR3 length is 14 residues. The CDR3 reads CASSQAGAKNIQYF. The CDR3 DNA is TGCGCCAGCAGCCAAGCGGGGGCCAAAAACATTCAGTACTTC.

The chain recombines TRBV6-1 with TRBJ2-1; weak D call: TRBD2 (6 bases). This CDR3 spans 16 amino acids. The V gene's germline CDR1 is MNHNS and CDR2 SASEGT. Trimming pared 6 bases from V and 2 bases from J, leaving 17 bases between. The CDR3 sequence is CASREGLASTYNEQFF. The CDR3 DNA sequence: TGTGCCAGCAGAGAGGGACTGGCTAGCACCTACAATGAGCAGTTCTTC.

The CDR3, as DNA: TGTGCTAGTGGTGTGTCGGTTTCCAACGAGCAGTACTTC. Translation: CASGVSVSNEQYF. V gene TRBV12-5 combines with J gene TRBJ2-1, with D unresolved. TRBJ2-7 explains the end of the DNA better; the J call may be wrong. CDR1 is LGHNT and CDR2 is FRNRAP in the germline V gene. The CDR3 consists of 13 residues.

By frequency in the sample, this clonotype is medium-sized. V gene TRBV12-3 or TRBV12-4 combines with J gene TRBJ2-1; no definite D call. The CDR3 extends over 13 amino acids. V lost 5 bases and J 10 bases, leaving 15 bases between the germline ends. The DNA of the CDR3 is TGTGCCAGCAGTATGGACGGCTCCTACGAGCAGTTCTTC. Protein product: CASSMDGSYEQFF.

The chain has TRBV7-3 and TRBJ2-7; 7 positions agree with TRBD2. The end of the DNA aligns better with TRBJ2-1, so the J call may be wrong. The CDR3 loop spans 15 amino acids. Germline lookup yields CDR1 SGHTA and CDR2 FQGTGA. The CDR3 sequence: CASSLDGGSYNEQFF. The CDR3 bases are TGTGCCAGCAGCTTGGACGGGGGGAGTTACAATGAGCAGTTCTTC.

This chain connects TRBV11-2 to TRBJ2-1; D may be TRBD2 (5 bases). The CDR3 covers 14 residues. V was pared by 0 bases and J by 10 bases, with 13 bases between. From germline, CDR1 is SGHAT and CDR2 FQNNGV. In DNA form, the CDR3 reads TGTGCCAGCAGCTTAGAGGTGGACTCCTACGAGCAGTTCTTC. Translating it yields CASSLEVDSYEQFF.

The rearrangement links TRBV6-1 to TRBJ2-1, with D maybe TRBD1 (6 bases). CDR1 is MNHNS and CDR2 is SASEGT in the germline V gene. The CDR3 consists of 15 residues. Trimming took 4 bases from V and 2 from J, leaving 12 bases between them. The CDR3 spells CASSVLQGTYNEQFF. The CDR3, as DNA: TGTGCCAGCAGTGTGCTACAGGGTACCTACAATGAGCAGTTCTTC.

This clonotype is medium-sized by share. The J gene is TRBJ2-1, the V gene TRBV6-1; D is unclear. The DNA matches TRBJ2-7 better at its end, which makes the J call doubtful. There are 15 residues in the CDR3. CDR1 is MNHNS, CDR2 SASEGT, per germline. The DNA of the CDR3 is TGTGCCAGCAGTCAGGCTACATACCGGCTTAATGAGCAGTACTTC. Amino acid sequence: CASSQATYRLNEQYF.

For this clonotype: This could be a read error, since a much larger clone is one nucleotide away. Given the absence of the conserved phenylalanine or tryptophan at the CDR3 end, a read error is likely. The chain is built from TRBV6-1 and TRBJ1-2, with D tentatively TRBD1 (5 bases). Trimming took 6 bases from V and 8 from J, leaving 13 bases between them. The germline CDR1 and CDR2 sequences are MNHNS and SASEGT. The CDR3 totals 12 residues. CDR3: CASRGTARGYTC. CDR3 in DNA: TGTGCCAGCAGGGGGACGGCCCGCGGCTACACCTGC.